The clone carrying this T cell receptor beta chain has at least ten counts. This record belongs to a study of blood T cells in healthy people across ages. The second PCR ran roughly 6 to 11 cycles with a sample-barcoded 5' primer and J-beta primers. A single record per CDR3 protein comes from TCRdb applying MiXCR to the 5' RACE reads. The repertoire holds some 930,000 distinct CDR3 sequences, with 25% to 30% as singletons. These data were also filed under a second study, of T cells of mothers and their children.

The receptor was isolated from a woman aged 40 to 50 in good health. Material: blood.

The CDR3 sequence is CASSLYAVGQRLRLAKNIQYF. The CDR3 DNA is TGTGCCAGCAGCTTGTATGCGGTTGGACAGCGGCTTAGATTAGCCAAAAACATTCAGTACTTC. J is TRBJ2-4 and V is TRBV5-6; D perhaps matches TRBD1 (6 bases). CDR1 SGHDT and CDR2 YYEEEE come from the germline V gene. V was clipped by 1 base and J by 0 bases, with 26 bases between them. This CDR3 contains 21 residues.